The 32 T cell receptor beta chains listed next were all sequenced from one sample in a study of cytomegalovirus exposure and HLA in healthy donors. Researchers ran the PCR with 60 Vbeta and 13 Jbeta primers. Data came from immunoSEQ multiplex PCR; TCRdb stores just in-frame clones and leaves some out. The sample has 300,000 or so clones, 70% to 90% seen once. The sequenced sample consisted of PBMCs. These receptors were collected from a middle-aged woman in good health and CMV-seropositive.

The chain combines TRBV27 with TRBJ2-1; TRBD2 is a possible D gene (6 bases). The CDR3 spans 16 residues. The germline V gene has CDR1 MNHEY and CDR2 SMNVEV (reference sequence). V was cut by 3 bases and J by 0 bases, with 12 bases left in between. DNA for the CDR3: TGTGCCAGCAGTTTTTATCCCGGGAGCTCCTACAATGAGCAGTTCTTC. This codes for CASSFYPGSSYNEQFF.

V is TRBV5-4 and J is TRBJ2-5, with 12 bases aligning to TRBD2. Trimming removed 4 bases from V and 1 base from J; junction bases left unmatched: 5. The germline V gene encodes CDR1 SGHNT and CDR2 YYREEE (reference sequence). The CDR3 is made up of 16 amino acids. CDR3 in amino acids: CASSTRTSGTQETQYF. DNA for the CDR3: TGTGCCAGCAGCACACGGACTAGCGGGACCCAAGAGACCCAGTACTTC.

Written as DNA, the CDR3 is TGTGCCAGTAGTATGGACCTCGGGGGCAATCAGCCCCAGCATTTT. Translated, it gives CASSMDLGGNQPQHF. The chain has TRBV19 and TRBJ1-5; no reliable D call. The ends were cut back, 3 bases at V and 2 bases at J, with 11 bases in the middle. CDR1 is LNHDA, CDR2 SQIVND, per germline (reference sequence). The CDR3 extends over 15 amino acids.

The chain recombines TRBV11-2 with TRBJ2-1, with 11 bases fitting TRBD2. CDR1 is SGHAT and CDR2 is FQNNGV in the germline V gene. There are 17 residues in the CDR3. V shed 5 bases and J 5 bases; nucleotides not matched to a gene: 11. CDR3 DNA: TGTGCCAGCAGCCCCCGGACTAGCGGGTTGGGAAACAATGAGCAGTTCTTC. The encoded protein is CASSPRTSGLGNNEQFF.

J is TRBJ1-2 and V is TRBV27; 8 bases fit TRBD1. CDR1 MNHEY and CDR2 SMNVEV come from the germline V gene (reference sequence). This CDR3 spans 13 amino acids. V gave up 6 bases and J gave up 8 bases; unmatched junction bases: 8. The CDR3: CASRGQGAGGYTF. CDR3 coding DNA: TGTGCCAGCAGGGGCCAGGGGGCTGGGGGCTACACCTTC.

The sample holds a few counts of this clone. The rearrangement joins TRBV29-1 to TRBJ2-5, with D maybe TRBD1 (5 bases). Per germline, CDR1 SQVTM and CDR2 ANQGSEA. The CDR3 spans 12 residues. V lost 3 bases and J 5 bases, leaving 10 bases between the germline ends. CDR3 bases: TGCAGCGTTGATGGGGCGGCTGAGACCCAGTACTTC. Translated, it gives CSVDGAAETQYF.

This clone was counted a single time. The chain is built from TRBV11-2 and TRBJ2-1, with 8 bases that match TRBD1. After removal of 5 bases from V and 12 bases from J, the junction contained 3 bases not matched to a gene. The V gene's germline CDR1 is SGHAT and CDR2 FQNNGV. The CDR3 has 11 residues. CDR3: CASSIDRGQFF. The CDR3 DNA sequence: TGTGCCAGCAGCATCGACAGGGGGCAGTTCTTC.

This clone was detected only a few times. V gene TRBV5-4 combines with J gene TRBJ1-3; 8 bases are shared with TRBD1. After removal of 0 bases from V and 15 bases from J, the junction contained 5 bases not matched to a gene. Germline loops: CDR1 SGHNT, CDR2 YYREEE (reference sequence). CDR3 size: 12 residues. CDR3 sequence (DNA): TGTGCCAGCAGCTTGGATGGGACAGGCCGATATTTT. Translation gives CASSLDGTGRYF.

The chain couples TRBV29-1 to TRBJ2-5; 7 bases agree with TRBD1. The CDR3 length is 14 residues. Germline-derived CDR1 and CDR2 are SQVTM and ANQGSEA. V was clipped by 4 bases and J by 2 bases; unmatched bases: 7. The CDR3: CSVVMPGQQETQYF. The CDR3 coding sequence is TGCAGCGTTGTAATGCCGGGACAGCAAGAGACCCAGTACTTC.

This rearrangement joins TRBV5-1 to TRBJ2-1, with TRBD2 matching over 14 bases. Germline lookup yields CDR1 SGHRS and CDR2 YFSETQ. Germline trimming cut 4 bases from V and 12 bases from J; bases unmatched to any gene: 12. CDR3 size: 16 residues. CDR3 amino acids: CASSGTSGSNVIGQFF. CDR3 nucleotides: TGCGCCAGCAGCGGGACTAGCGGGAGTAACGTTATTGGGCAGTTCTTC.

The CDR3 here is CSVVAGGYYEQYF. The CDR3, as DNA: TGCAGCGTTGTCGCAGGGGGATACTACGAGCAGTACTTC. The J gene is TRBJ2-7, the V gene TRBV29-1; 7 bases line up with TRBD1. The CDR3 runs to 13 residues. V dropped 4 bases and J dropped 3; count of bases not matched to a gene: 6. Per the germline V gene, CDR1 is SQVTM and CDR2 is ANQGSEA.

This chain uses TRBV30 with TRBJ2-3; TRBD2 agrees at 9 bases. CDR1 GTSNPN and CDR2 SVGIG come from the germline V gene (reference sequence). V trimming: 4 bases; J trimming: 5 bases; junction bases outside the gene matches: 10. The CDR3 covers 15 residues. The CDR3 nucleotides are TGTGCCTGGACGGCGGCAGCGGGAGGTGTAGATACGCAGTATTTT. Translated, it gives CAWTAAAGGVDTQYF.

This chain links TRBV5-1 with TRBJ2-7; 10 nucleotides agree with TRBD1. V lost 5 bases to trimming and J lost 6 bases; unmatched junction nucleotides: 5. This CDR3 has 13 amino acids. Per germline, CDR1 SGHRS and CDR2 YFSETQ. CDR3 coding DNA: TGCGCCAGCAGACCGGGACAGGGGCTCGAGCAGTACTTC. It specifies CASRPGQGLEQYF.

This chain joins TRBV29-1 and TRBJ2-3; TRBD1 matches at 10 bases. Trimming cost V 2 bases and J 4 bases; bases outside gene matches: 12. Germline V gene lookup returns CDR1 SQVTM and CDR2 ANQGSEA. The CDR3 is 17 residues long. CDR3: CSVERTTGTGVPDTQYF. The CDR3 region has the DNA TGCAGCGTTGAAAGAACCACCGGGACAGGGGTTCCAGATACGCAGTATTTT.

V gene TRBV27 combines with J gene TRBJ2-6; D gene unclear. The germline V and J ends were trimmed by 7 bases and 2 bases, with 6 bases remaining between them. The CDR3 has 13 residues. Germline assignment: CDR1 MNHEY and CDR2 SMNVEV (reference sequence). The CDR3 loop is CASTGAGANVLTF. The CDR3 DNA reads as TGTGCCAGCACCGGTGCTGGGGCCAACGTCCTGACTTTC.

The CDR3 coding sequence is TGTGCCAGCAAACAATCAGGGACAGATACGCAGTATTTT. It is translated as CASKQSGTDTQYF. The rearrangement joins TRBV7-8 to TRBJ2-3, with a weak D call TRBD1 (5 bases). The CDR3 totals 13 residues. V lost 7 bases and J 3 bases, leaving 11 bases between the germline ends. Germline lookup yields CDR1 SGHVS and CDR2 FQNEAQ.

The chain carries TRBV6-6 and TRBJ2-1; D remains ambiguous. CDR1 and CDR2 (germline): MNHNY, SVGAGI (reference sequence). CDR3 length: 10 amino acids. Trimming cost V 9 bases and J 8 bases, with 8 bases left between them. The CDR3 DNA follows: TGTGCCAGAGACAAGTATGAGCAGTTCTTC. Translating gives CARDKYEQFF.

V gene TRBV7-2 combines with J gene TRBJ2-7; 14 positions match TRBD2. The J segment lost 6 bases and the V segment lost 3 bases, leaving 4 bases of the junction unmatched. From germline, CDR1 is SGHTA and CDR2 FQGNSA. This CDR3 region has 15 residues. CDR3 in DNA: TGTGCCAGCAGCTTCCGCGGACTAGCGGGAGGCGAGCAGTACTTC. Translated, it gives CASSFRGLAGGEQYF. Complete variable domain (other parts from reference TRBV7-2 and TRBJ2-7): GAGVSQSPSNKVTEKGKDVELRCDPISGHTALYWYRQSLGQGLEFLIYFQGNSAPDKSGLPSDRFSAERTGGSVSTLTIQRTQQEDSAVYLCASSFRGLAGGEQYFGPGTRLTVT.

The chain uses TRBV7-2 and TRBJ2-3; D gene uncertain. The length of the CDR3 is 14 residues. V shed 2 bases and J shed 5 bases, with 11 bases lying between them. Germline V gene lookup returns CDR1 SGHTA and CDR2 FQGNSA. The CDR3 here is CASSLLLSGDTQYF. The CDR3 nucleotides are TGTGCCAGCAGCTTACTCCTCTCGGGAGATACGCAGTATTTT.

In this sample, this clone turned up once. In DNA form, the CDR3 reads TGTGCCAGCATCCAGGGGCACTCCCCTACGGAGCAGTACTTC. This sequence encodes CASIQGHSPTEQYF. The chain employs TRBV7-2 and TRBJ2-7; possibly TRBD1 for D (6 bases). Germline CDR1 reads SGHTA; CDR2 reads FQGNSA. The CDR3 has 14 amino acids. Trimming stripped 7 bases from V and 7 bases from J, with 20 bases between.

The chain joins TRBV4-3 to TRBJ1-4; TRBD1 matches at 9 bases. Germline CDR1 LGHNA, CDR2 YSLEER. The V segment lost 4 bases and the J segment 3 bases; nucleotides outside the gene matches: 6. This CDR3 has 16 residues. The chain's CDR3 is CASSRGTGRSNEKLFF. In DNA form, the CDR3 reads TGCGCCAGCAGCCGGGGGACAGGGCGTTCTAATGAAAAACTGTTTTTT.

This clone occurred a few times. This chain links TRBV9 with TRBJ2-7; 11 nucleotides line up with TRBD2. Germline V gene lookup returns CDR1 SGDLS and CDR2 YYNGEE. V was pared by 3 bases and J by 8 bases, with 13 bases of the junction left unmatched. CDR3 length: 16 amino acids. The DNA of the CDR3 is TGTGCCAGCAGCGAGAGGGAGGGTAGCGGGAGGGCCAAGCAGTACTTC. Translation gives CASSEREGSGRAKQYF.

The chain recombines TRBV5-5 with TRBJ1-1; 9 nucleotides agree with TRBD1. Unmatched junction bases numbered 2, after V lost 5 bases and J lost 3 bases. Germline CDR1 reads SGHKS; CDR2 reads YYEKEE (reference sequence). The CDR3 spans 13 residues. The CDR3 DNA sequence: TGTGCCAGCAGACAGGGGGCTGACACTGAAGCTTTCTTT. Its translation is CASRQGADTEAFF.

The V call is TRBV7-6, the J call TRBJ1-1; TRBD1 agrees at 9 bases. This CDR3 region has 15 residues. Germline-derived CDR1 and CDR2 are SGHVS and FNYEAQ. After removal of 0 bases from V and 6 bases from J, the junction contained 5 bases not matched to a gene. The CDR3 protein is CASSLAPRDRAEAFF. CDR3 coding DNA: TGTGCCAGCAGCTTAGCGCCTAGGGACAGGGCTGAAGCTTTCTTT.

The chain uses TRBV7-3 and TRBJ2-3; D uncertain. CDR1 SGHTA and CDR2 FQGTGA come from the germline V gene. Trimming removed 1 base from V and 1 base from J, with 6 bases in between. The CDR3 consists of 14 residues. The CDR3: CASSLIGGTDTQYF. The CDR3 region has the DNA TGTGCCAGCAGCTTAATCGGAGGCACAGATACGCAGTATTTT.

The CDR3 DNA reads as TGTGCCAGCAGTCTGAAGATGGAGACCTCCTACGAGCAGTACTTC. Amino acid sequence: CASSLKMETSYEQYF. The chain links TRBV9 to TRBJ2-7; D unclear. The CDR3 loop spans 15 amino acids. Trimming took off 5 bases at V and 0 bases at J, with 15 bases between the two ends. In germline, CDR1 is SGDLS, CDR2 YYNGEE.

This clone was seen a single time. The chain is built from TRBV10-1 and TRBJ1-1, with 7 bases aligning to TRBD1. J was trimmed by 1 base and V by 6 bases; bases with no gene match: 8. Germline CDR1 WNHNN, CDR2 SYGVQD (reference sequence). This CDR3 has 15 amino acids. CDR3 DNA: TGCGCCAGCAGGGACGACAGGGTATCGAACACTGAAGCTTTCTTT. Translation gives CASRDDRVSNTEAFF.

This clone was detected once. The V and J genes are TRBV30 and TRBJ2-7; D not certain. This CDR3 comprises 12 residues. Trimming took off 3 bases at V and 7 bases at J, with 13 bases between the two ends. Looked up from germline, CDR1 is GTSNPN and CDR2 is SVGIG (reference sequence). CDR3 in amino acids: CAWSPRLREQYF. The CDR3, as DNA: TGTGCCTGGAGCCCTCGTTTGAGAGAGCAGTACTTC.

This sequence joins TRBV14 and TRBJ1-2, with a possible D match to TRBD1 (5 bases). Trimming shortened V by 4 bases and J by 10 bases, and 10 bases separated the two germline ends. The CDR3 has 11 residues. Germline CDR1 and CDR2: SGHDN and FVKESK. The CDR3: CASSPQEFYTF. CDR3 DNA sequence: TGTGCCAGCAGCCCACAGGAGTTCTACACCTTC.

J is TRBJ1-4 and V is TRBV6-5; 8 positions agree with TRBD1. The trim removed 5 bases at V and 4 bases at J, leaving 6 bases unmatched. The CDR3 is 15 amino acids. Germline values: CDR1 MNHEY, CDR2 SVGAGI. The DNA for the CDR3 is TGTGCCAGCAGTCGTACAGGGGGTAATAATGAAAAACTGTTTTTT. This translates into CASSRTGGNNEKLFF.

The rearrangement links TRBV5-6 to TRBJ2-1; the match to TRBD2 covers 9 bases. Germline CDR1 reads SGHDT; CDR2 reads YYEEEE. The CDR3 has 15 amino acids. V shed 5 bases and J 7 bases; nucleotides not matched to a gene: 10. CDR3 in amino acids: CASSVSPSGKNEQFF. CDR3 DNA: TGTGCCAGCAGTGTGTCCCCTAGCGGGAAAAATGAGCAGTTCTTC.

The chain links TRBV5-1 to TRBJ2-2; D might be TRBD2 (6 bases). Germline CDR1 SGHRS, CDR2 YFSETQ. Trimming removed 4 bases at V and 6 bases at J, with 16 bases between. CDR3 size: 15 residues. DNA for the CDR3: TGCGCCAGCAGCCCGCGCCCGGGGGTCCCCGGGGAGCTGTTTTTT. Protein: CASSPRPGVPGELFF.